Reported below is one TCR beta chain. Its target is unknown. Trimming took off 4 bases at V and 1 base at J, with 12 bases between the two ends. Per the germline V gene, CDR1 is GTSNPN and CDR2 is SVGIG (reference sequence). The CDR3 runs to 14 residues. The protocol was immunoSEQ multiplex PCR, while the TCRdb copy is restricted to in-frame clones and leaves out a portion. The table has approximately 57,000 clones, approximately 88% seen once. This specimen comes from a study of OX40 agonist ivuxolimab in advanced cancers. Study in general: Partial responses occurred in three patients (one hepatocellular carcinoma, two cutaneous melanoma). Study findings and constraints: Some of the lowest clonal expansion was seen in partial responders at 0.1-3.0 mg/kg.

The receptor's source is an adult with an advanced solid tumor such as melanoma, head and neck, liver or kidney cancer. The chain carries TRBV30 and TRBJ2-3; D unresolved. The sample here was CD4+ or CD8+ T cells sorted from blood, taken in a trial of the OX40 agonist ivuxolimab. CDR3 loop: CAWIPRGRTDTQYF. CDR3 DNA sequence: TGTGCCTGGATCCCCCGAGGCCGCACAGATACGCAGTATTTT.